Sequencing of this T cell receptor beta chain was carried out in a study of T cells in Graves' hyperthyroidism and ophthalmopathy. General observations from the study: Separation of ophthalmopathy from stable hyperthyroidism was achieved by a 13 V-J model.

The CDR3 runs to 15 residues. In germline, CDR1 is LGHNA, CDR2 YSLEER. With 4 bases removed from V and 0 bases from J, the gap between germline ends came to 12 bases. Note on this clonotype: The antigen remains undetermined.

TCR beta CDR3 regions were amplified from RNA transcripts. First-round RT-PCR with HTBI primers amplified the TCR CDR3 region. Each CDR3 protein gets one entry after TCRdb re-called the multiplex PCR reads with MiXCR. The sample shows 600,000 to 800,000 distinct CDR3 sequences, approximately 40% of them seen only once. The chain carries TRBV4-3 and TRBJ1-2; D uncertain. The specimen sequenced was blood. The clonotype was recovered from a woman aged 40 to 50 with Graves' hyperthyroidism. The CDR3 DNA follows: TGCGCCAGCAGCCCCTCTCTCCAGCCTAACTATGGCTACACCTTC. This codes for CASSPSLQPNYGYTF.